This entry is about one T cell receptor beta chain. The record originates from a study of blood T cell repertoires in COVID-19. Across the whole study: The origin of the acute and convalescent COVID-19 samples was the United States, Italy and Spain. T cells, B-cell-depleted T cells, or PBMCs provided the cDNA or gDNA that served as material.

How the authors handled the data: Researchers report that nucleated cell counts were estimated from reference gene primer amplification. Measured with immunoSEQ multiplex PCR; TCRdb has only the in-frame clones, and not every one. V, J and clone size derive from that table, while D and trimming were established from the DNA sequence. The sample lists 45,000 to 50,000 clones, about 77% occurring once. Germline assignment: CDR1 SGHTA and CDR2 FQGTGA. Trimming cost V 5 bases and J 3 bases, with 10 bases left between them. This CDR3 has 13 residues. V is TRBV7-3 and J is TRBJ1-2, with unresolved D. Material for sequencing was peripheral blood. This sequence was found in a human donor with active or convalescent COVID-19. The donor label of this sample is uncertain. CDR3 region: CASSQTADYGYTF. The DNA of the CDR3 is TGTGCCAGCAGCCAGACGGCGGACTATGGCTACACCTTC.